Described below is a single TCR beta chain sequence and its context. The antigen is not known. The authors sequenced TCR beta from blood CD8+ and CD4+ T cells. TEMRA cells were enriched by FACS, while CD8+ and CD4+ T cells were obtained through a negative isolation that was performed magnetically. Reverse transcription of roughly 0.5 to 1 ug RNA used random hexamers. TCRdb redid the calling of the immunoSEQ multiplex PCR reads with MiXCR, one entry per CDR3 protein. The repertoire holds 250,000 to 350,000 distinct CDR3 sequences, with more than 75% as singletons. V dropped 4 bases and J dropped 5 bases, with 14 bases sitting between them. From germline, CDR1 is GTSNPN and CDR2 SVGIG (reference sequence). This CDR3 is built from 13 residues. The entry originates in a study of CD8 T cells in Susac syndrome. Study-wide results and limits: That the number of individuals in its TCR sequencing and HLA analysis was relatively small was acknowledged by the study.

The genes are TRBV30 and TRBJ1-1; no reliable D call. The sequencing sample was made of CD8+ T cells from PBMCs. The origin of this receptor is a human donor with multiple sclerosis. This chain's CDR3 is CAWTADGGTEAFF. DNA of the CDR3: TGTGCCTGGACCGCAGACGGAGGGACTGAAGCTTTCTTT.